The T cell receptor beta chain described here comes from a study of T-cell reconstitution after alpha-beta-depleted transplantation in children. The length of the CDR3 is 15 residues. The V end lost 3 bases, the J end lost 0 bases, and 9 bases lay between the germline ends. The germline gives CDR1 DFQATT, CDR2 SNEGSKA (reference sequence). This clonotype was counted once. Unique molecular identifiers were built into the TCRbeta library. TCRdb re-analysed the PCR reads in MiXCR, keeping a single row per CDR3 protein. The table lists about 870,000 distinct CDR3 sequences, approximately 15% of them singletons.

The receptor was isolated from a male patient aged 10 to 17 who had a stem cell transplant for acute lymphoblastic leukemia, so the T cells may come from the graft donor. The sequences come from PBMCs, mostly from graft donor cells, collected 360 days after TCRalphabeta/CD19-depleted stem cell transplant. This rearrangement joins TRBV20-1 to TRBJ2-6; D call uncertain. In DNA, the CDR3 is TGCAGTGCTAGCGGCAGGAGCTCTGGGGCCAACGTCCTGACTTTC. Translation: CSASGRSSGANVLTF.